Shown below are 25 T cell receptor beta chains from a single sample sequenced in a study of T cells in Graves' hyperthyroidism and ophthalmopathy. Authors of the study amplified TCR beta CDR3 regions from RNA transcripts. Initially, a first-round RT-PCR of the TCR CDR3 employed the HTBI primer set. TCRdb ran MiXCR on the multiplex PCR reads and lists one entry per CDR3 protein. The sample consists of hundreds of thousands of distinct CDR3 sequences, roughly 14% of them appearing once. Material for sequencing was blood. The receptors shown here come from a man between 18 and 29 years old with Graves' ophthalmopathy.

The chain has TRBV2 and TRBJ2-7; D remains unclear. The closer fit of TRBJ2-1 to the DNA end suggests the J call may be wrong. The CDR3 is made up of 13 amino acids. CDR1 SNHLY and CDR2 FYNNEI come from the germline V gene. CDR3 amino acids: CASSESGWYEQFF. For the CDR3, the DNA is TGTGCCAGCAGTGAGTCCGGGTGGTACGAGCAGTTCTTC.

This rearrangement joins TRBV5-8 to TRBJ1-6, with D uncertain. Germline values: CDR1 SGHTS, CDR2 YDEGEE. This CDR3 spans 11 amino acids. V was cut by 5 bases and J by 6 bases, with 3 bases left in between. Here the CDR3 DNA reads TGTGCCAGCAGGTCTAATTCACCCCTCCACTTT. It codes for CASRSNSPLHF.

This clonotype was counted ten times or more. The rearrangement joins TRBV20-1 to TRBJ2-5, with D possibly TRBD1 on 6 matching bases. The length of the CDR3 is 13 residues. Deletions cut 3 bases from V and 4 bases from J, with 12 bases between. Germline CDR1 and CDR2: DFQATT and SNEGSKA (reference sequence). The chain's CDR3 is CSASGAGVETQYF. In DNA form, the CDR3 reads TGCAGTGCTAGTGGGGCAGGGGTAGAGACCCAGTACTTC.

This clonotype was seen ten or more times. The chain links TRBV7-8 to TRBJ2-3; D remains ambiguous. Per germline, CDR1 SGHVS and CDR2 FQNEAQ. The CDR3 loop spans 15 amino acids. Trimming cost V 1 base and J 3 bases, with 11 bases left between them. CDR3 amino acids: CASSLESSKTDTQYF. The CDR3 nucleotides read TGTGCCAGCAGCTTAGAGAGCTCTAAGACAGATACGCAGTATTTT. Using reference TRBV7-8 and TRBJ2-3 for the parts outside the CDR3, the full variable domain is GAGVSQSPRYKVAKRGQDVALRCDPISGHVSLFWYQQALGQGPEFLTYFQNEAQLDKSGLPSDRFFAERPEGSVSTLKIQRTQQEDSAVYLCASSLESSKTDTQYFGPGTRLTVL.

This clonotype was counted between two and nine times. This rearrangement joins TRBV2 to TRBJ2-4, with a possible D match to TRBD1 (7 bases). The CDR3 is made up of 16 amino acids. V lost 5 bases, J lost 7 bases, and 21 bases lay in between. Per the germline V gene, CDR1 is SNHLY and CDR2 is FYNNEI. The CDR3: CASSSTGRLLRNIQYF. The CDR3, as DNA: TGTGCCAGCAGTTCGACAGGGAGGCTATTGCGCAACATTCAGTACTTC.

This clonotype was found many times. The chain combines TRBV2 with TRBJ1-1; 7 nucleotides match TRBD1. CDR1 is SNHLY and CDR2 is FYNNEI in the germline V gene. The CDR3 loop spans 16 amino acids. V lost 4 bases and J lost 2; bases outside the gene matches: 10. CDR3 coding DNA: TGTGCCAGCAGTGGCAGGGGGTATGGCCCCAACACTGAAGCTTTCTTT. Translating gives CASSGRGYGPNTEAFF.

This clonotype was seen a handful of times. This rearrangement joins TRBV5-1 to TRBJ2-3; D gene unclear. V lost 2 bases to trimming and J lost 2 bases, with 15 bases between them. CDR1 SGHRS and CDR2 YFSETQ come from the germline V gene. This CDR3 is built from 16 residues. The CDR3 loop reads CASSFYQEIPTDTQYF. For the CDR3, the DNA is TGCGCCAGCAGCTTCTATCAGGAGATCCCCACAGATACGCAGTATTTT.

V usage is TRBV19 and J usage is TRBJ2-7; 12 positions agree with TRBD1. There are 18 residues in the CDR3. Germline CDR1 LNHDA, CDR2 SQIVND (reference sequence). Trimming cost V 6 bases and J 2 bases; bases outside gene matches: 14. The CDR3 sequence: CASSNLPGQGAGAYEQYF. Here the CDR3 DNA reads TGTGCCAGTAGCAACCTCCCGGGACAGGGGGCTGGGGCCTACGAGCAGTACTTC.

This clonotype was counted at least ten times. The gene calls are TRBV6-1 and TRBJ2-7; unclear D gene. Trimming took 6 bases from V and 3 from J, leaving 6 bases between them. The CDR3 is 11 amino acids. Per the germline V gene, CDR1 is MNHNS and CDR2 is SASEGT. CDR3: CASRLDYEQYF. DNA for the CDR3: TGTGCCAGCAGGCTCGACTACGAGCAGTACTTC.

This clonotype was recorded many times. The chain couples TRBV29-1 to TRBJ2-7, with D possibly TRBD1 on 6 matching bases. CDR3 length: 14 amino acids. The germline V and J ends were trimmed by 4 bases and 4 bases, with 17 bases remaining between them. Germline-derived CDR1 and CDR2 are SQVTM and ANQGSEA. CDR3 in DNA: TGCAGCGTTGGCTGGGGGCTGGGCTCTTACGAGCAGTACTTC. Its protein product is CSVGWGLGSYEQYF.

This clonotype has ten or more counts. The rearrangement joins TRBV3-1 to TRBJ2-5; D may be TRBD1 or TRBD2 (7 bases each). From germline, CDR1 is LGHDT and CDR2 YNNKEL (reference sequence). V gave up 6 bases and J gave up 5 bases, with 19 bases separating them. This CDR3 region has 15 residues. The CDR3 coding sequence is TGTGCCAGCAGACAGCCCAGGGGGGGGCGGGAGACCCAGTACTTC. Translating gives CASRQPRGGRETQYF.

A word on this clonotype: A much larger clone differs by one base, so this may be a read error. The chain has TRBV3-1 and TRBJ1-1; 7 positions agree with TRBD1. CDR1 is LGHDT, CDR2 YNNKEL, per germline (reference sequence). The CDR3 has 14 residues. This CDR3 reads CASRPGGYDTEALF. CDR3 nucleotide sequence: TGTGCCAGCCGGCCAGGGGGGTATGACACTGAAGCTCTCTTT.

This clonotype came up many times. The rearrangement uses TRBV27 and TRBJ2-5; 9 bases map to TRBD2. This CDR3 has 16 residues. The V gene end was trimmed by 5 bases and the J gene end by 5 bases; junction bases not matched to a gene: 12. Germline V gives CDR1 MNHEY, CDR2 SMNVEV (reference sequence). The chain's CDR3 is CASSPLPGLAGETQYF. The CDR3 region has the DNA TGTGCCAGCAGTCCACTCCCGGGACTAGCAGGCGAGACCCAGTACTTC.

This clonotype was recorded many times. The chain combines TRBV27 with TRBJ2-7; D not resolved. Trimming shortened V by 0 bases and J by 4 bases, and 22 bases separated the two germline ends. The length of the CDR3 is 18 residues. CDR1 MNHEY and CDR2 SMNVEV come from the germline V gene (reference sequence). The CDR3 sequence: CASSLSAPDGYILYEQYF. CDR3 DNA: TGTGCCAGCAGTTTATCGGCGCCGGATGGATACATTTTATACGAGCAGTACTTC.

The chain joins TRBV30 to TRBJ2-6, with TRBD1 identical over 7 bases. The CDR3 consists of 13 residues. Trimming removed 8 bases from V and 2 bases from J; junction bases left unmatched: 3. CDR1 is GTSNPN and CDR2 is SVGIG in the germline V gene (reference sequence). The CDR3: CAGDRAGANVLTF. The CDR3 DNA follows: TGTGCCGGAGACAGGGCTGGGGCCAACGTCCTGACTTTC.

The J gene is TRBJ2-2, the V gene TRBV24-1, with a tentative D call TRBD1 (7 bases). Trimming stripped 4 bases from V and 5 bases from J, with 10 bases between. CDR3 length equals 14 residues. CDR1 is KGHDR, CDR2 SFDVKD, per germline. The CDR3 loop is CATSEAGGTGELFF. The CDR3 coding sequence is TGTGCCACCAGTGAGGCAGGGGGGACCGGGGAGCTGTTTTTT.

Many counts were recorded for this clonotype. This chain joins TRBV3-1 and TRBJ2-4; D unclear. This CDR3 has 15 residues. Trimming removed 6 bases at V and 6 bases at J, with 18 bases between. Per germline, CDR1 LGHDT and CDR2 YNNKEL (reference sequence). CDR3 in DNA: TGTGCCAGCAGTCCGGTGCTTCAGGTGACAAACATTCAGTACTTC. Translating it yields CASSPVLQVTNIQYF.

This clonotype was seen only a few times. This clone may be a read error of a much larger clone one base away. CDR3 in amino acids: CATAHTSGGDTQYF. The CDR3 region has the DNA TGTGCCACCGCCCATACTAGCGGGGGGGATACGCAGTATTTT. This chain joins TRBV3-1 and TRBJ2-3; TRBD2 matches 12 bases. The V and J ends lost 10 bases and 6 bases, in that order; junction bases with no gene match: 8. CDR1 LGHDT and CDR2 YNNKEL come from the germline V gene (reference sequence). The CDR3 consists of 14 residues.

This clonotype was counted many times. The V call is TRBV7-2, the J call TRBJ2-3; no reliable D call. CDR1 is SGHTA and CDR2 is FQGNSA in the germline V gene. The CDR3 consists of 15 residues. V was clipped by 1 base and J by 4 bases, with 12 bases between them. The CDR3 bases are TGTGCCAGCAGCTTAGGCCCTGCTGGGGCAGATACGCAGTATTTT. This encodes CASSLGPAGADTQYF.

This clonotype occurred many times. The V gene is TRBV11-2, the J gene TRBJ2-7; possibly TRBD2 for D (6 bases). CDR1 SGHAT and CDR2 FQNNGV come from the germline V gene. Trimming stripped 0 bases from V and 7 bases from J, with 10 bases between. CDR3 length equals 13 residues. CDR3 loop: CASSLEGDSEQYF. The DNA for the CDR3 is TGTGCCAGCAGCTTAGAGGGGGACTCGGAGCAGTACTTC.

This clonotype has just a few counts. A read error is possible here, since a much larger clone lies one base away. The CDR3 ends on some other residue instead of the conserved phenylalanine or tryptophan, so this is likely a read error. The chain has TRBV6-5 and TRBJ2-5; 8 bases are a match to TRBD1. This CDR3 is built from 14 residues. Unmatched junction bases numbered 3, after V lost 2 bases and J lost 4 bases. Germline V CDR1 and CDR2: MNHEY, SVGAGI. CDR3 nucleotide sequence: TGTGCCAGCAGTTACCGCGGACAGGGAGAGACCCAGTACCTC. It specifies CASSYRGQGETQYL.

Details on this clonotype: A much larger clonotype is one base distant, so this may be a read error. The chain links TRBV6-1 to TRBJ1-2, with TRBD1 as a possible D gene (6 bases). The ends were cut back, 6 bases at V and 6 bases at J, with 17 bases in the middle. Germline V gene data show CDR1 as MNHNS and CDR2 as SASEGT. This CDR3 region has 14 residues. CDR3: CASSSTQGLHGYTF. CDR3 nucleotide sequence: TGTGCCAGCAGCTCAACACAGGGACTTCATGGCTACACCTTC.

The chain employs TRBV30 and TRBJ2-3, with TRBD2 matching 13 bases. Trimming removed 2 bases from V and 2 bases from J; junction bases left unmatched: 4. The CDR3 is made up of 16 amino acids. CDR1 is GTSNPN, CDR2 SVGIG, per germline (reference sequence). The CDR3 loop reads CAWSPGLAGVTDTQYF. The CDR3 DNA follows: TGTGCCTGGAGTCCAGGACTAGCGGGAGTCACAGATACGCAGTATTTT.

Many counts were recorded for this clonotype. The V gene is TRBV20-1, the J gene TRBJ1-5; D might be TRBD1 (6 bases). This CDR3 contains 14 residues. CDR1 and CDR2 (germline): DFQATT, SNEGSKA (reference sequence). Trimming cost V 6 bases and J 0 bases, with 12 bases left between them. The CDR3 reads CSASTGYSNQPQHF. The CDR3 DNA sequence: TGCAGTGCCTCGACAGGATATAGCAATCAGCCCCAGCATTTT.

This clonotype has more than one count but fewer than ten. The chain recombines TRBV6-1 with TRBJ2-1; TRBD2 matches at 11 bases. This CDR3 spans 14 amino acids. V shed 6 bases, J shed 7 bases, and the junction held 5 bases outside the gene matches. Germline V gene lookup returns CDR1 MNHNS and CDR2 SASEGT. This CDR3 is CASRAGTSGNEQFF. The CDR3 DNA reads as TGTGCCAGCAGAGCCGGGACTAGCGGAAATGAGCAGTTCTTC.